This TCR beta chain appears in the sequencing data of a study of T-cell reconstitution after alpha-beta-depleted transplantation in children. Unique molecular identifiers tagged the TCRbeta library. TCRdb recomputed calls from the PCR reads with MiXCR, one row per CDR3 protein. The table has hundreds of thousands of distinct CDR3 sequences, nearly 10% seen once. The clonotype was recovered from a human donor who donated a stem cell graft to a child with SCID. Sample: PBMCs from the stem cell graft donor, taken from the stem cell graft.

CDR3 nucleotide sequence: TGTGCCAGCAGCACCCAGGACGGCCTTGCGGCTTTCTTT. Protein product: CASSTQDGLAAFF. The V and J genes are TRBV7-8 and TRBJ1-1; D is uncertain. CDR3 length: 13 residues. Trimming took 5 bases from V and 11 from J, leaving 18 bases between them. CDR1 is SGHVS, CDR2 FQNEAQ, per germline.